This T cell receptor (beta chain) appears in the sequencing data of a study of shared clonotypes between healthy human individuals. Researchers partitioned CD4+ cells into CD45RA+ naive and CD45RA-negative memory subsets. The data were produced by immunoSEQ multiplex PCR, yet TCRdb's version contains in-frame clones alone and is incomplete. The sample has about 1 million clones, about 80% seen once. This CDR3 is 15 amino acids long. The V and J ends lost 0 bases and 5 bases respectively, with 13 bases between them. Germline assignment: CDR1 LGHNA and CDR2 YSLEER. This sequence joins TRBV4-3 and TRBJ2-5, with D possibly matching TRBD2 (7 bases). Sequenced: memory CD4+ T cells sorted from blood. Subset in this sample: CD45RA-negative fraction. The clonotype comes from a man younger than 35 in good health. The CDR3 spells CASSQDGGAVETQYF. CDR3 sequence (DNA): TGCGCCAGCAGCCAAGATGGGGGGGCAGTGGAGACCCAGTACTTC.